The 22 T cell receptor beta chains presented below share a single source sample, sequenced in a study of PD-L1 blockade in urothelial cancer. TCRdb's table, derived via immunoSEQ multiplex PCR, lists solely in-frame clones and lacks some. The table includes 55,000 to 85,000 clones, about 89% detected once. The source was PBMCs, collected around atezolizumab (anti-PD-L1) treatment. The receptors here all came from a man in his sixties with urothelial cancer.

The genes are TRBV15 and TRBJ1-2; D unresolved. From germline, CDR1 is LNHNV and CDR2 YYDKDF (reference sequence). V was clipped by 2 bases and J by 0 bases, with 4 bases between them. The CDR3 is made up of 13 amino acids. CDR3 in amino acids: CATSRLSNYGYTF. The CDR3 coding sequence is TGTGCCACCAGCAGACTCTCTAACTATGGCTACACCTTC.

CDR3 residues: CASRSPQGIGLYQETQYF. The CDR3 DNA sequence: TGTGCAAGTCGCTCCCCCCAGGGGATAGGACTGTACCAAGAGACCCAGTACTTC. This chain connects TRBV12-2 to TRBJ2-5; the DNA was not used to check the table's D call, TRBD1. TRBV12-2 is a known pseudogene. CDR3 length equals 18 residues.

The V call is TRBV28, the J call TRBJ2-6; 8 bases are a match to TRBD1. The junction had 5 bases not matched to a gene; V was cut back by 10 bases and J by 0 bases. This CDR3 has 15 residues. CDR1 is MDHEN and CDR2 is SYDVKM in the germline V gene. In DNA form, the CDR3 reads TGTGCCACAGGACAGGGAAGCTCTGGGGCCAACGTCCTGACTTTC. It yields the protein CATGQGSSGANVLTF.

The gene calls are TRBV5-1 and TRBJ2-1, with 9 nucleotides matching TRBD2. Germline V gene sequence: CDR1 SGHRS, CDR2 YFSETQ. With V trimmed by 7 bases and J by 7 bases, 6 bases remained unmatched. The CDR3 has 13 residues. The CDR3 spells CASLHSGGNEQFF. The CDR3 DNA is TGCGCCAGCCTTCATAGCGGGGGTAATGAGCAGTTCTTC.

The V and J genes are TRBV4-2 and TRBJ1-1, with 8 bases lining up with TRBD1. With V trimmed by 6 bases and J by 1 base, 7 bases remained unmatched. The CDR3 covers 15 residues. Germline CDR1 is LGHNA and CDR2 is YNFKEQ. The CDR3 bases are TGTGCCAGCAGGGATTTCGGACAGGGGAACACTGAAGCTTTCTTT. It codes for CASRDFGQGNTEAFF.

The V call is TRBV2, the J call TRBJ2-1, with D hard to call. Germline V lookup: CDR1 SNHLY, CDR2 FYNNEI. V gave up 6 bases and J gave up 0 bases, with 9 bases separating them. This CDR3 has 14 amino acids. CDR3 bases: TGTGCCAGCAGGTTAGCTACCTCCTACAATGAGCAGTTCTTC. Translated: CASRLATSYNEQFF.

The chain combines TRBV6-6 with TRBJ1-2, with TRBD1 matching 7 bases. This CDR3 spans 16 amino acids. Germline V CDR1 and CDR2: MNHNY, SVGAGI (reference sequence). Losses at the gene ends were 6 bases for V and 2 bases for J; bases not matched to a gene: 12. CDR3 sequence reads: CASRTLGQAANYGYTF. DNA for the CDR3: TGTGCCAGCAGAACCCTCGGACAGGCCGCAAACTATGGCTACACCTTC.

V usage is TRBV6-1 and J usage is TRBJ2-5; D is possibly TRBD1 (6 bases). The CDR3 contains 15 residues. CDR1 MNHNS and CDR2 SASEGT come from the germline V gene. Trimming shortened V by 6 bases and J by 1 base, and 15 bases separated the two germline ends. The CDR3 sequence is CASRGQSLVQETQYF. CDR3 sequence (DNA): TGTGCCAGCAGAGGACAGTCCCTTGTCCAAGAGACCCAGTACTTC.

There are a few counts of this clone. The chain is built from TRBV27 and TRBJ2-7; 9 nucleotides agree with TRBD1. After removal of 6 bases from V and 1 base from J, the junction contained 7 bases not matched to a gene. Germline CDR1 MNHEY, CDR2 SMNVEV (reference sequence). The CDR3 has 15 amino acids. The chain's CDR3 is CASRREGQGSYEQYF. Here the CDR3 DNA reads TGTGCCAGCAGACGAGAGGGACAGGGATCCTACGAGCAGTACTTC.

The CDR3 is CASRITGPAMNTEAFF. The DNA for the CDR3 is TGTGCCAGCAGGATAACAGGGCCCGCCATGAACACTGAAGCTTTCTTT. V and J are TRBV27 and TRBJ1-1; D is perhaps TRBD1 (6 bases). Trimming cost V 6 bases and J 0 bases, with 17 bases left between them. The CDR3 extends over 16 amino acids. Germline V gene sequence: CDR1 MNHEY, CDR2 SMNVEV (reference sequence).

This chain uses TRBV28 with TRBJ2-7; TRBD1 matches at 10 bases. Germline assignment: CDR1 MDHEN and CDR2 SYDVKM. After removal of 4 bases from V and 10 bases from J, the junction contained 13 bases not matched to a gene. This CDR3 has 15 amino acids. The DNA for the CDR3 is TGTGCCAGCAGTTCCCCTGGGACAGGGGATCGTATCCAGTACTTC. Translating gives CASSSPGTGDRIQYF.

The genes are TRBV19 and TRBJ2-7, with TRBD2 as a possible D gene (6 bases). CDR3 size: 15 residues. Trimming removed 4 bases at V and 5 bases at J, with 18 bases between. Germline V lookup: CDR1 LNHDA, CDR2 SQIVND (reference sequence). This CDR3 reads CASSTREMGKNEQYF. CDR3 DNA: TGTGCCAGTAGTACCCGGGAGATGGGGAAGAACGAGCAGTACTTC.

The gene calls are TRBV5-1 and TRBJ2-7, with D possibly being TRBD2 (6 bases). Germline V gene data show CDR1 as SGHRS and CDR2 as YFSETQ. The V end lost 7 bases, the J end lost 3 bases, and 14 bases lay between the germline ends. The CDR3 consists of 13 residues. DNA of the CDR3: TGCGCCAGCCGACCGTTGGAGGGCTACGAGCAGTACTTC. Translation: CASRPLEGYEQYF.

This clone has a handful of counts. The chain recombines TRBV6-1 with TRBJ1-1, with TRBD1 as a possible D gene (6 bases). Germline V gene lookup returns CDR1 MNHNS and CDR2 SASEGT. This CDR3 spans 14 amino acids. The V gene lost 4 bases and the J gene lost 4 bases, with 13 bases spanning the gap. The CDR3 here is CASSVQGGATEAFF. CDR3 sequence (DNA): TGTGCCAGCAGTGTACAAGGGGGAGCCACTGAAGCTTTCTTT.

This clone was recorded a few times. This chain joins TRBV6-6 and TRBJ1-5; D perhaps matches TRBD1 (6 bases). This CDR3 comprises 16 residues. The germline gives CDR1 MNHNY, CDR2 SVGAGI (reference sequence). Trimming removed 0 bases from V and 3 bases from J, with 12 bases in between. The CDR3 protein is CASSYSTGQYNQPQHF. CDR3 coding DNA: TGTGCCAGCAGTTACTCGACGGGACAATACAATCAGCCCCAGCATTTT.

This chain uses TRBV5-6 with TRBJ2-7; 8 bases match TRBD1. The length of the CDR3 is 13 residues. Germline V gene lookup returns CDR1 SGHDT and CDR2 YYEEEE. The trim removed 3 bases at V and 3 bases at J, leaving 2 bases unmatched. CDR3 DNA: TGTGCCAGCAGCTACAGGGGGATCTACGAGCAGTACTTC. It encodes CASSYRGIYEQYF.

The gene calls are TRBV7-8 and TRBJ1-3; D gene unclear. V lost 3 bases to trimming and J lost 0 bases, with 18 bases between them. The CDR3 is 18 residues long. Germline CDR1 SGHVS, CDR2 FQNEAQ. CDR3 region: CASSFLSAPGNSGNTIYF. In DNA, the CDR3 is TGTGCCAGCAGCTTTCTTTCCGCCCCAGGCAACTCTGGAAACACCATATATTTT.

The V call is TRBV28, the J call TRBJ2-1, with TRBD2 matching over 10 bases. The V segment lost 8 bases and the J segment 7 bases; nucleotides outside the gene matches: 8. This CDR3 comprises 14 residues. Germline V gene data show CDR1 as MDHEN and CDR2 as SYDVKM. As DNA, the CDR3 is TGTGCCAGCTGGCGGCTAGCGGGAGTGAATGAGCAGTTCTTC. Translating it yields CASWRLAGVNEQFF.

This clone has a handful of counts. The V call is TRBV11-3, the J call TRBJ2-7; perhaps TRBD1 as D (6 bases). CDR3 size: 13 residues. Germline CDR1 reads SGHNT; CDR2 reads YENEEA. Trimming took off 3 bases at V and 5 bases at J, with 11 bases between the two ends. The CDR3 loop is CASSLAGDNEQYF. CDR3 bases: TGTGCCAGCAGCTTGGCAGGGGACAACGAGCAGTACTTC.

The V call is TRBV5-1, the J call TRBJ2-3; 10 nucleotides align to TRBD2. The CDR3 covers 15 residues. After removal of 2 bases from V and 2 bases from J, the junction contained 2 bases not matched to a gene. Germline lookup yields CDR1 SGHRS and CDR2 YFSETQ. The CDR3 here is CASSLSGRATDTQYF. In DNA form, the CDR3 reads TGCGCCAGCAGCTTAAGCGGGAGGGCCACAGATACGCAGTATTTT. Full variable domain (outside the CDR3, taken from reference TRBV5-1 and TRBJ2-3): KAGVTQTPRYLIKTRGQQVTLSCSPISGHRSVSWYQQTPGQGLQFLFEYFSETQRNKGNFPGRFSGRQFSNSRSEMNVSTLELGDSALYLCASSLSGRATDTQYFGPGTRLTVL.

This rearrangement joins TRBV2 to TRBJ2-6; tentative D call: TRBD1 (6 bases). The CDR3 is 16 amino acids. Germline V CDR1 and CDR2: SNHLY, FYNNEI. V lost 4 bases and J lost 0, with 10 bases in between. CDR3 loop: CASSADRSSGANVLTF. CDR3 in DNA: TGTGCCAGCAGTGCGGACAGAAGCTCTGGGGCCAACGTCCTGACTTTC.

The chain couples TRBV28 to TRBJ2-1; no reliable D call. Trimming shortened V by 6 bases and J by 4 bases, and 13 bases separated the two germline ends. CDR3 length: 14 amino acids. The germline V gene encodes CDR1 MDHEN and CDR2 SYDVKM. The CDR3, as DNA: TGTGCCAGCAGCGCTTGGCAGGCGTACAATGAGCAGTTCTTC. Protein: CASSAWQAYNEQFF.